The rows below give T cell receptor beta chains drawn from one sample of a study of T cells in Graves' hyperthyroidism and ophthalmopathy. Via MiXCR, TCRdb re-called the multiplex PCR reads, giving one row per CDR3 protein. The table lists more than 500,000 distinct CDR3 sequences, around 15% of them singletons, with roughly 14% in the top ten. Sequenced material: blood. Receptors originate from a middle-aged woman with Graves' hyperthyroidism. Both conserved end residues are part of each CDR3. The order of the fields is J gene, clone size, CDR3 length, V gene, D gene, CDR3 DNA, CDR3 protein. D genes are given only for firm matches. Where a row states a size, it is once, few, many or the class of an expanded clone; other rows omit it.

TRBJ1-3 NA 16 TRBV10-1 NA TGCGCCAGCCAGACCGATATCACTGACTCTGGAAACACCATATATTTT CASQTDITDSGNTIYF
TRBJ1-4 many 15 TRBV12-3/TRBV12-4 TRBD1 TGTGCCAGCAGCGGAACCGGGACAGGGCTCGAAAAACTGTTTTTT CASSGTGTGLEKLFF
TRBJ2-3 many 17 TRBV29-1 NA TGCAGCGTTGAAGACCCCGGGACCAAAAAAAGCACAGATACGCAGTATTTT CSVEDPGTKKSTDTQYF
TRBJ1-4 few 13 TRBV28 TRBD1 TGTGCCAGCAGTTCTGGACAGGTTCAAAAACTGTTTTTT CASSSGQVQKLFF
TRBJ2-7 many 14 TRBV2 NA TGTGCCAGCAGTGTTTCGGGGCAGGGGTACGAGCAGTACTTC CASSVSGQGYEQYF
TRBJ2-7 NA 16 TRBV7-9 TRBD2 TGTGCCAGCAGCTTGGAGTCGGCGGGAGGGCCGAACGAGCAGTACTTC CASSLESAGGPNEQYF
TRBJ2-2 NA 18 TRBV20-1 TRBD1 TGCAGTGTTCCGTCTTACCATTCCGGGACAGGGGTTACCGGGGAGCTGTTTTTT CSVPSYHSGTGVTGELFF
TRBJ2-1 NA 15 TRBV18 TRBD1 TGTGCCAGCTCACCCGCGACAGGGTACGCCAATGAGCAGTTCTTC CASSPATGYANEQFF
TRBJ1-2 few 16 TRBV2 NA TGTGCCAGCAACCTAGATCCGGACAGTTACGACTATGGCTACACCTTC CASNLDPDSYDYGYTF
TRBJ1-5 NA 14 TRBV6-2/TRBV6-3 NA TGTGCCAGCAGGCCCCCGGGTAGCAATCAGCCCCAGCATTTT CASRPPGSNQPQHF
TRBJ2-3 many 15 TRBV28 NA TGTGCCAGCAGTCCGGGGACGGCGGGCACAGATACGCAGTATTTT CASSPGTAGTDTQYF
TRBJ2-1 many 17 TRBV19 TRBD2 TGTGCCAGTAGTCCCGGCCTAGCGGGAGTGGGTTACAATGAGCAGTTCTTC CASSPGLAGVGYNEQFF
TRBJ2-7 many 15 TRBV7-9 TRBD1 TGTGCCAGCAGCTGGGGACGGGACAGGGCCTACGAGCAGTACTTC CASSWGRDRAYEQYF
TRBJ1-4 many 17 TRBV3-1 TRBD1 TGTGCCAGCAGCCTATCCTCGGACAGGCTTGGGAAGGGGAAACTGTTTTTT CASSLSSDRLGKGKLFF
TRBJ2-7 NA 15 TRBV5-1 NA TGCGCCAGCAGCCTGGATTGGGGCAAGGGCTACGAGCAGTACTTC CASSLDWGKGYEQYF
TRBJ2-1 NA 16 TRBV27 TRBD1 TGTGCCAGCAGTAACCTACAGGGGGATCCTTACAATGAGCAGTTCTTC CASSNLQGDPYNEQFF
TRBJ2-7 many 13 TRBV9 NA TGTGCCAGCAGCGTAGGGGACGGGACCGAGCAGTACTTC CASSVGDGTEQYF
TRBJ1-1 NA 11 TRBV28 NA TGTGCCAGCAGTTTAATTCGAGAGGCTTTCTTT CASSLIREAFF
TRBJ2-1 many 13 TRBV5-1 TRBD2 TGCGCCAGCAGCTGGACTAGCGACAATGAGCAGTTCTTC CASSWTSDNEQFF
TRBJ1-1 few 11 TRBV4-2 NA TGTGCCAGCAGCCAAGAGGGGGGGGCTTTCTTT CASSQEGGAFF
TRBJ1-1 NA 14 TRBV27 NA TGTGCCAGCACCATCCGGGCAGGGCGGGCTGAAGCTTTCTTT CASTIRAGRAEAFF
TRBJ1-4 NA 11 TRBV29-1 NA TGCAGCGTTGGAGTGGGGGAAAAACTGTTTTTT CSVGVGEKLFF
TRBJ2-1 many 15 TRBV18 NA TGTGCCAGCTCCCGATCGACGGGAGCTGACAATGAGCAGTTCTTC CASSRSTGADNEQFF
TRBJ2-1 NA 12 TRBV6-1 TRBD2 TGTGCCAGCAGGGCGGGGGAAAATGAGCAGTTCTTC CASRAGENEQFF
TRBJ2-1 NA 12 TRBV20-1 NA TGCAGTGCTAGACTGACAGAGCGTGAGCAGTTCTTC CSARLTEREQFF
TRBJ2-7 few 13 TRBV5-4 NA TGTGCCAGCGCACAGGGGGGGACCTACGGGCAGTACTTC CASAQGGTYGQYF
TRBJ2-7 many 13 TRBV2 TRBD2 TGTGCCAGCAGGCTGGGACTAATCTACGAGCAGTACTTC CASRLGLIYEQYF
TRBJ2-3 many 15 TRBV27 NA TGTGCCAGCGTACAGGAGGAACGAAGCACAGATACGCAGTATTTT CASVQEERSTDTQYF
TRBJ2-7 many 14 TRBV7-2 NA TGTGCCAGCAGCTTAGGAGGGATCGGCCACGAGCAGTACTTC CASSLGGIGHEQYF
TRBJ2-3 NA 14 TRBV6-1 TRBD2 TGTGCCAGCAGGATGAGCGGGACCGGAGATACGCAGTATTTT CASRMSGTGDTQYF
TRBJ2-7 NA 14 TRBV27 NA TGTGCCAGCAGTTTCGCCCCTGTTGGGCACGAGCAGTACTTC CASSFAPVGHEQYF
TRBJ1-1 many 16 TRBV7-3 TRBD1 TGTGCCAGCAGCTTAGATGAGGGGGCTCCGAACACTGAAGCTTTCTTT CASSLDEGAPNTEAFF
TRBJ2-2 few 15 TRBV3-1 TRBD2 TGTGCCAGCAGGGCCGGGACTAGCCCCTCCGGGGAGCTGTTTTTT CASRAGTSPSGELFF
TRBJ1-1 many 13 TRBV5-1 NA TGCGCCAGCAGTAGGGGAGATGACACTGAAGCTTTCTTT CASSRGDDTEAFF
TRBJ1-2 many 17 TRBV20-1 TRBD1 TGCAGTGCTAGAGATCGACAGGGGGCCAACGCTAACTATGGCTACACCTTC CSARDRQGANANYGYTF
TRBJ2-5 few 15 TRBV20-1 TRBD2 TGCAGTGCTGGACGACTAGCGGGAAATCAAGAGACCCAGTACTTC CSAGRLAGNQETQYF
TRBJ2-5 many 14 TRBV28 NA TGTGCCAGCAGTTTAATCCAGGGGCGAGAGACCCAGTACTTC CASSLIQGRETQYF
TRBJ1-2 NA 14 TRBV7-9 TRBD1 TGTGCCGGCAGCCCCGGACAGGGCGGCTATGGCTACACCTTC CAGSPGQGGYGYTF
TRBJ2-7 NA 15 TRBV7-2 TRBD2 TGTGCCAGCAGCTTCCTAGCGGGGGAATACTACGAGCAGTACTTC CASSFLAGEYYEQYF
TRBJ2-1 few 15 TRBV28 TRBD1 TGTGCCAGCAGTTTCTATATGACAGGGTCCTACGAGCAGTTCTTC CASSFYMTGSYEQFF
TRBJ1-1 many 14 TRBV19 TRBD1 TGTGCCAGTACCAAAACAGGGGGCGGCACTGAAGCTTTCTTT CASTKTGGGTEAFF
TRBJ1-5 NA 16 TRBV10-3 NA TGTGCCATCAGCGCAGGTGGGGAAGGGAGCAATCAGCCCCAGCATTTT CAISAGGEGSNQPQHF
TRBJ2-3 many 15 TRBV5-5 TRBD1 TGTGCCAGCAGCTGGGGACAGGAAAGCACAGATACGCAGTATTTT CASSWGQESTDTQYF
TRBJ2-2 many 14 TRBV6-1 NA TGTGCCAGCAGCGCTACCTTTGGGCAAGGGGAGCTGTTTTTT CASSATFGQGELFF
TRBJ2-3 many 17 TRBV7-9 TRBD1 TGTGCCAGCAGCTTAGCGCCAGGGGACAGGAGCCTCCATACGCAGTATTTT CASSLAPGDRSLHTQYF
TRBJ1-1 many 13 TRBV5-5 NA TGTGCCAGCAGCTTGGCGGGGGAAACTGAAGCTTTCTTT CASSLAGETEAFF
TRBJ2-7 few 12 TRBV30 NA TGTGCCTGGAGTCCGGGGGGCAACGAGCAGTACTTC CAWSPGGNEQYF
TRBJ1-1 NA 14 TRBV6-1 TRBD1 TGTGCCAGCAGGAGGAAGGGGGCGGACACTGAAGCTTTCTTT CASRRKGADTEAFF
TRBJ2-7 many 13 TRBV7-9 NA TGTGCCAGCAGCCCAGGACTCGTCTACGAGCAGTACTTC CASSPGLVYEQYF
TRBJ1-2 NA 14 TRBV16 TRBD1 TGTGCCAGCCGAAGGGACAGGAATAACTATGGCTACACCTTC CASRRDRNNYGYTF